The rows below give T cell receptor beta chains drawn from one sample of a study of OX40 agonist ivuxolimab in advanced cancers. Sequencing was performed with immunoSEQ multiplex PCR; in TCRdb, only in-frame clones are kept and a portion is missing. The table has about 40,000 clones, roughly 85% seen once. Sequences were derived from CD4+ or CD8+ T cells sorted from blood, sampled in a trial of the OX40 agonist ivuxolimab. Every receptor here comes from an adult with an advanced solid tumor such as melanoma, head and neck, liver or kidney cancer. Each CDR3 is given with its conserved first and last residue. A D gene is named only where the DNA matches it firmly. Part of the rows lack a size; the others show once, few, many or a class for expanded clones.

clone_size cdr3_length d_call j_call v_call cdr3_nt cdr3_aa
once 16 TRBD1 TRBJ2-2 TRBV6-6 TGTGCCAGCAGAGAAAAGACAGGGATAAACACCGGGGAGCTGTTTTTT CASREKTGINTGELFF
NA 14 TRBD2 TRBJ2-7 TRBV9 TGTGCCAGCAGCTCGCCGGGAGGAAGCTACGAGCAGTACTTC CASSSPGGSYEQYF
NA 14 NA TRBJ2-1 TRBV4-3 TGCGCCAGCAGCCAAGCCTTTTCGGGGAATGAGCAGTTCTTC CASSQAFSGNEQFF
NA 13 NA TRBJ2-1 TRBV7-8 TGTGCCGCACTGGGACGCTCCTACAATGAGCAGTTCTTC CAALGRSYNEQFF
NA 14 TRBD1 TRBJ2-7 TRBV19 TGTGCCAGTAGTTCCACAGGGGTAGGCTACGAGCAGTACTTC CASSSTGVGYEQYF
NA 15 NA TRBJ1-4 TRBV2 TGTGCCAGCAGTGAAAGTCTGGGGAGGAATGAAAAACTGTTTTTT CASSESLGRNEKLFF
once 14 NA TRBJ1-1 TRBV4-3 TGCGCCAGCAGCCAAGACGGAGTGGGCACTGAAGCTTTCTTT CASSQDGVGTEAFF
medium-sized 14 TRBD1 TRBJ2-7 TRBV7-3 TGTGCCAGCAGCTTAGGCAGGGGGAACTACGAGCAGTACTTC CASSLGRGNYEQYF
few 14 TRBD1 TRBJ1-1 TRBV13 TGTGCCAGCAGCCCCGGACAGGGCTTCACTGAAGCTTTCTTT CASSPGQGFTEAFF
few 14 NA TRBJ2-7 TRBV18 TGTGCCAGCTCACCACCGGAGGGATTCTACGAGCAGTACTTC CASSPPEGFYEQYF
few 15 TRBD2 TRBJ2-7 TRBV7-9 TGTGCCAGCAGCTCCACGGGAGGTAACTACTACGAGCAGTACTTC CASSSTGGNYYEQYF
NA 14 TRBD1 TRBJ2-7 TRBV14 TGTGCCAGCAGCCAAGTCCGGGACAGCTACGAGCAGTACTTC CASSQVRDSYEQYF
NA 14 NA TRBJ2-5 TRBV18 TGTGCCAGCTCCCCCCCGAGATCAGAAGAGACCCAGTACTTC CASSPPRSEETQYF
NA 17 TRBD2 TRBJ2-1 TRBV7-9 TGTGCCAGCAGCTCTGTAGCGGGGGGGAGCTCCTACAATGAGCAGTTCTTC CASSSVAGGSSYNEQFF
NA 15 NA TRBJ1-1 TRBV6-5 TGTGCCAGCAGTTACAGGACGTCCGGGGTCACTGAAGCTTTCTTT CASSYRTSGVTEAFF
NA 12 NA TRBJ2-7 TRBV19 TGTGCCAGTAGTATCAGCTCCTACGAGCAGTACTTC CASSISSYEQYF
NA 13 NA TRBJ2-7 TRBV5-8 TGTGCCAGCAGCGCACGGCAGGGGTACGAGCAGTACTTC CASSARQGYEQYF
NA 16 NA TRBJ2-7 TRBV5-4 TGCGCCAGCAGCCAAGTTTGGTCAGGCGGCTCCTACGAGCAGTACTTC CASSQVWSGGSYEQYF
NA 13 NA TRBJ2-7 TRBV10-2 TGCGCCAGCAGTTTCGGGACGGACTACGAGCAGTACTTC CASSFGTDYEQYF
NA 15 TRBD1 TRBJ1-1 TRBV11-3 TGTGCCAGCAGCTTGCCCCAGGGGGTAATTACTGAAGCTTTCTTT CASSLPQGVITEAFF
NA 18 NA TRBJ2-3 TRBV7-3 TGTGCCAGCAGCTTACCTTACGACGTGGGGGACGACACAGATACGCAGTATTTT CASSLPYDVGDDTDTQYF
NA 15 NA TRBJ1-1 TRBV5-1 TGCGCCAGCAGCTCCTGGGGTATAGGGGACACTGAAGCTTTCTTT CASSSWGIGDTEAFF
NA 13 NA TRBJ2-7 TRBV6-5 TGTGCCAGCAGCAACAGGGATCTGAACGAGCAGTACTTC CASSNRDLNEQYF
NA 15 NA TRBJ2-6 TRBV5-1 TGCGCCAGCTGGGCAGGGGACTCTGGGGCCAACGTCCTGACTTTC CASWAGDSGANVLTF
NA 17 TRBD2 TRBJ2-1 TRBV5-4 TGTGCCAGCAGCCCCGAGTTGGTAGCGGGAGGAGACAATGAGCAGTTCTTC CASSPELVAGGDNEQFF
NA 17 NA TRBJ1-3 TRBV4-3 TGCGCCAGCAGCCATGACACTTCTGGGGGGCTTGGAAACACCATATATTTT CASSHDTSGGLGNTIYF
NA 15 NA TRBJ1-3 TRBV4-1 TGCGCCAGCAGCGACTTCGAGAACTCTGGAAACACCATATATTTT CASSDFENSGNTIYF
NA 14 NA TRBJ1-1 TRBV5-8 TGTGCCAGCAGCTGGTGGGCGTTGAACACTGAAGCTTTCTTT CASSWWALNTEAFF
once 13 NA TRBJ1-1 TRBV4-1 TGCGCCAGCAGCCAACAGGCGAACACTGAAGCTTTCTTT CASSQQANTEAFF
NA 16 TRBD2 TRBJ2-3 TRBV9 TGTGCCAGCAGCGCCCTCCCGGGAGGGTTCACAGATACGCAGTATTTT CASSALPGGFTDTQYF
NA 16 NA TRBJ2-7 TRBV7-9 TGTGCCAGCAGTTCTTCCTACCGGGGTCCGTCCTACGAGCAGTACTTC CASSSSYRGPSYEQYF
NA 16 TRBD2 TRBJ2-2 TRBV2 TGTGCCAGCAGTGGAGAAGCGGGGGGGCGGATCGGGGAGCTGTTTTTT CASSGEAGGRIGELFF
NA 14 NA TRBJ1-3 TRBV5-6 TGTGCCAGCAACGGGGGAAGCTCTGGAAACACCATATATTTT CASNGGSSGNTIYF
few 11 NA TRBJ1-1 TRBV25-1 TGTGCCAGCGGGCGGAACACTGAAGCTTTCTTT CASGRNTEAFF
NA 13 NA TRBJ1-2 TRBV6-5 TGTGCCAGCAGTTACACAGAGGGCCGAGGCTACACCTTC CASSYTEGRGYTF
once 17 TRBD1 TRBJ2-4 TRBV19 TGTGCCAGTAGTATACCGGGGACAGCCCTAGCCAAAAACATTCAGTACTTC CASSIPGTALAKNIQYF
NA 12 NA TRBJ1-1 TRBV5-1 TGCGCCAGCAGGTCGGGGAACACTGAAGCTTTCTTT CASRSGNTEAFF
NA 15 NA TRBJ2-1 TRBV27 TGTGCCAGCAGTTTATCCCCTCAGGGGCTTAATGAGCAGTTCTTC CASSLSPQGLNEQFF
NA 16 TRBD1 TRBJ2-7 TRBV5-1 TGCGCCAGCAGCTGGGGACAGGGTTTGGTACTTCACGAGCAGTACTTC CASSWGQGLVLHEQYF
NA 20 TRBD2 TRBJ2-1 TRBV15 TGTGCCACCAGCGCACAGGGACTAGCGGGAGGGCGGGGGTCCTACAATGAGCAGTTCTTC CATSAQGLAGGRGSYNEQFF
NA 13 NA TRBJ2-5 TRBV12-5 TGTGCTAGTGGTTTAACAGGGACAGAGACCCAGTACTTC CASGLTGTETQYF
NA 13 NA TRBJ2-5 TRBV5-4 TGTGCCAGCAGCTTAACGGAACAAGAGACCCAGTACTTC CASSLTEQETQYF
NA 17 NA TRBJ2-7 TRBV19 TGTGCCAGTAGTATAGGGAGCCGCGGCCCGAGCTCCTACGAGCAGTACTTC CASSIGSRGPSSYEQYF
NA 14 NA TRBJ2-7 TRBV9 TGTGCCAGCAGCGTAGAGGGGGGAGGTTACGAGCAGTACTTC CASSVEGGGYEQYF
NA 15 NA TRBJ1-5 TRBV4-3 TGCGCCAGCAGCCAAGATGGGACAACTAATCAGCCCCAGCATTTT CASSQDGTTNQPQHF
NA 13 NA TRBJ2-7 TRBV6-5 TGTGCCAGCAGTCCCGGACGGTGGGGCGAGCAGTACTTC CASSPGRWGEQYF
few 17 TRBD1 TRBJ1-1 TRBV19 TGTGCCAGTAGTATGGCCAGAAGACAGGGCCTCAACACTGAAGCTTTCTTT CASSMARRQGLNTEAFF
NA 15 NA TRBJ1-6 TRBV25-1 TGTGCCAGCAGTGAATCCCACGGGTATAATTCACCCCTCCACTTT CASSESHGYNSPLHF
few 14 NA TRBJ2-7 TRBV5-6 TGTGCCAGCAGCTTGGAAAGAGGTTTCTACGAGCAGTACTTC CASSLERGFYEQYF
NA 15 NA TRBJ1-2 TRBV7-3 TGTGCCAGCAGCTTAAGTCCCCGACAGACATATGGCTACACCTTC CASSLSPRQTYGYTF
NA 14 NA TRBJ1-1 TRBV4-1 TGCGCCAGCAGCCACATTTCAGAGAACACTGAAGCTTTCTTT CASSHISENTEAFF
NA 16 NA TRBJ1-1 TRBV7-2 TGTGCCAGCAGCTTATCAGGGGACTATCTGAACACTGAAGCTTTCTTT CASSLSGDYLNTEAFF
NA 13 NA TRBJ2-7 TRBV11-3 TGTGCCAGCAGCGACCCGGGCTCCTACGAGCAGTACTTC CASSDPGSYEQYF
NA 14 NA TRBJ1-2 TRBV5-1 TGCGCCAGCAGCCCGGGCCGGGGGTTGTATGGCTACACCTTC CASSPGRGLYGYTF
NA 14 NA TRBJ2-1 TRBV9 TGTGCCAGCAGCCCCACGGGGGACTACAATGAGCAGTTCTTC CASSPTGDYNEQFF
NA 13 TRBD1 TRBJ1-2 TRBV7-9 TGTGCCAGCAGCTTAGGGACAGGCTATGGCTACACCTTC CASSLGTGYGYTF
NA 17 TRBD2 TRBJ2-3 TRBV5-6 TGTGCCAGCAGCTTGAGGACTAGCGGCGTAGCCACAGATACGCAGTATTTT CASSLRTSGVATDTQYF
NA 13 TRBD1 TRBJ2-7 TRBV6-5 TGTGCCAGCGTGGACAGGGCATTGAGGGAGCAGTACTTC CASVDRALREQYF
NA 19 TRBD2 TRBJ2-1 TRBV10-3 TGTGCCATCAGTGCTCCCGGACTAGCGGGGGGGCCCGCCTACAATGAGCAGTTCTTC CAISAPGLAGGPAYNEQFF
NA 15 NA TRBJ2-7 TRBV9 TGTGCCAGCAGTTTAACCGGGACTGGCTCCTACGAGCAGTACTTC CASSLTGTGSYEQYF